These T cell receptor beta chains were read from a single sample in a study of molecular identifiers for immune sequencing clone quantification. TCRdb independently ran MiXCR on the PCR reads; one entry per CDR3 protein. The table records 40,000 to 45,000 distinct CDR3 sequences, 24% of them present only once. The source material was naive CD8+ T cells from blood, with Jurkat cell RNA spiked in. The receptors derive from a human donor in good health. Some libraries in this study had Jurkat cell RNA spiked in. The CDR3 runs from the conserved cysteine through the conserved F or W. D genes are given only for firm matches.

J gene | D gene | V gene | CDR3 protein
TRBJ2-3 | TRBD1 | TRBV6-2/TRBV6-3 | CASSYGQGYTDTQYF
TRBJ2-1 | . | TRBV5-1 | CASSHGTGGTVNEQFF
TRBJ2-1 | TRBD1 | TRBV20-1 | CSARDSGGPLFF
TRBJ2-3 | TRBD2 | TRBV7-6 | CASSPHRSGGRDTQYF
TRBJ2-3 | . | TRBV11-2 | CASASVSTDTQYF
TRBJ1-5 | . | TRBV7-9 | CASSLGRVGQPQHF
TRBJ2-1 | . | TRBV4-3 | CASSQDNSGYNEQFF
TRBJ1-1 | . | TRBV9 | CASSVSPMRGRGNTEAFF
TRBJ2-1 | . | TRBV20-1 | CSASSSGYYNEQFF
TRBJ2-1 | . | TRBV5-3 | CASSVMDGHNEQFF
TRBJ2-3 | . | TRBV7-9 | CAGAQGSSTDTQYF
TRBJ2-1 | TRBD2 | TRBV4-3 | CASSLGAGVYNEQFF
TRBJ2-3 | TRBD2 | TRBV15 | CATSMRLAGGPKDTQYF
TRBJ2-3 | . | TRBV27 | CASSLSLYTDTQYF
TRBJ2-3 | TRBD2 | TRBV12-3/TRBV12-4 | CASSLVVGGAADTQYF
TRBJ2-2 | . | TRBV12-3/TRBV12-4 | CASSPTHQTGELFF
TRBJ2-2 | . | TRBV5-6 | CAGTGSVTGELFF
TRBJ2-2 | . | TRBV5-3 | CASSFGPTTGELFF
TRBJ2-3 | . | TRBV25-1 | CASSEVEEGVTDTQYF
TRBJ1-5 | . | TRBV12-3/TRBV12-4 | CASSLFGRSNQPQHF
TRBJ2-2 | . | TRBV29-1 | CSAGSPGELFF
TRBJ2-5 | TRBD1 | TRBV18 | CASSPGQGPGETQYF
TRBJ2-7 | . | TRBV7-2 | CASSFTGSYEQYF
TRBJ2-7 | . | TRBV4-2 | CASSQVPSGYRHEQYF
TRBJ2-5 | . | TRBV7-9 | CASSFPQGEETQYF
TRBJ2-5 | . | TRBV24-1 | CATSARRDIQETQYF
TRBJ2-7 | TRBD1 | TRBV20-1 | CSARGQESSYEQYF
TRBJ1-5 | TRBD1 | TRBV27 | CAGRTGPSSNQPQHF
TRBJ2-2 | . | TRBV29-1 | CSVLGRENTGELFF